The 32 T cell receptor beta chains presented below share a single source sample, sequenced in a study of metastatic and nonmetastatic thyroid tumors (TCRdb year 2020). No patient had received any treatment before thyroid surgery. Libraries were made using PCR. The instrument was an Illumina HiSeq 4000. TCRdb reprocessing: public reads trimmed at Q25 with fastp, clones called with MiXCR, in-frame beta chains kept. In all, the sample holds approximately 30,000 clones, and about 3.9% of those were seen once. The ten largest clonotypes hold around 2.9% of the sample. Sequenced: blood. The source of these receptors is a male donor with papillary thyroid cancer or a benign thyroid nodule (not recorded which). Some clones in this sample may be carry-over from other donors' samples.

This clone showed up many times. J is TRBJ2-4 and V is TRBV28, with 13 bases identical to TRBD2. CDR3 length: 16 amino acids. V shed 6 bases and J 7 bases; nucleotides not matched to a gene: 9. The germline V gene has CDR1 MDHEN and CDR2 SYDVKM. The CDR3 DNA reads TGTGCCAGCAGACAGGGACTAGCGGGGCTCGGTAACATTCAGTACTTC. Translation: CASRQGLAGLGNIQYF.

This clone occurred many times. The rearrangement uses TRBV5-8 and TRBJ2-1; 7 bases are a match to TRBD2. CDR1 is SGHTS and CDR2 is YDEGEE in the germline V gene. V was pared by 1 base and J by 11 bases, with 6 bases of the junction left unmatched. The CDR3 length is 13 residues. CDR3 sequence reads: CASSLRRERKQFF. CDR3 nucleotide sequence: TGTGCCAGCAGCTTGAGGCGGGAGAGGAAGCAGTTCTTC.

This clone was seen a few times. The CDR3 DNA sequence: TGTGCCAGCAGCCAACAAACGTGTAGAGCCTACGAGCAGTACTTC. It codes for CASSQQTCRAYEQYF. The J gene is TRBJ2-7, the V gene TRBV7-6; no reliable D call. CDR1 and CDR2 from the germline V gene are SGHVS and FNYEAQ. This CDR3 has 15 amino acids. Trimming removed 5 bases at V and 2 bases at J, with 16 bases between.

By sample fraction, this clone is medium-sized (0.01 to 0.1%). This rearrangement joins TRBV28 to TRBJ2-2; weak D call: TRBD2 (5 bases). The CDR3 runs to 16 residues. Trimming left V 6 bases short and J 5 bases short, with 19 bases between. CDR1 MDHEN and CDR2 SYDVKM come from the germline V gene. CDR3 DNA: TGTGCCAGCAGGCCTCAGGCAAGCGGTAGAACCGGGGAGCTGTTTTTT. Encoded protein: CASRPQASGRTGELFF.

As regards this clone: At one end, the junction sequence differs from germline, possibly due to a read error. V usage is TRBV11-2 and J usage is TRBJ2-2; TRBD2 matches at 7 bases. CDR1 is SGHAT and CDR2 is FQNNGV in the germline V gene. The CDR3 extends over 14 amino acids. The CDR3 DNA reads TGTGCCAGCACTAGCGGCTGTGTAACCGGGGAGCTCTTTTTT. Its protein is CASTSGCVTGELFF.

This clone was observed a handful of times. One junction end does not reproduce the germline sequence, and a read error may be involved. The chain uses TRBV12-3 or TRBV12-4 and TRBJ1-1; D perhaps matches TRBD1 (6 bases). The CDR3 extends over 14 amino acids. CDR3: CASTPEKGVTGAFF. The CDR3 DNA sequence: TGTGCCAGCACTCCGGAAAAGGGGGTAACTGGAGCTTTCTTT.

This clone was counted a few times. This rearrangement joins TRBV6-4 to TRBJ1-2; no reliable D call. CDR3 length equals 14 residues. Looked up from germline, CDR1 is MRHNA and CDR2 is SNTAGT. The ends were cut back, 0 bases at V and 12 bases at J, with 17 bases in the middle. In DNA, the CDR3 is TGTGCCAGCAGTGACTCGTCGGAGGATGAAGGCCACACCTTC. Its protein product is CASSDSSEDEGHTF.

The chain carries TRBV19 and TRBJ1-5; the match to TRBD1 covers 7 bases. V shed 8 bases and J 0 bases; nucleotides not matched to a gene: 4. The CDR3 has 14 residues. The V gene's germline CDR1 is LNHDA and CDR2 SQIVND (reference sequence). The CDR3 DNA reads TGTGCCAGTGGGGACAGTTATAGCAATCAGCCCCAGCATTTT. It is translated as CASGDSYSNQPQHF.

This clone appeared many times. The chain carries TRBV10-3 and TRBJ2-1; 14 bases map to TRBD2. Germline V CDR1 and CDR2: ENHRY, SYGVKD. This CDR3 comprises 14 residues. Losses at the gene ends were 6 bases for V and 8 bases for J; bases not matched to a gene: 3. The CDR3 loop reads CAIRGLAGGDEQFF. The CDR3 DNA follows: TGTGCCATCAGAGGACTAGCGGGAGGCGATGAGCAGTTCTTC.

There are many counts of this clone. This chain uses TRBV20-1 with TRBJ2-5; 7 bases map to TRBD2. The junction had 15 bases not matched to a gene; V was cut back by 3 bases and J by 5 bases. This CDR3 has 16 amino acids. Germline V gene data show CDR1 as DFQATT and CDR2 as SNEGSKA (reference sequence). In DNA form, the CDR3 reads TGCAGTGCTAGGGACCCCGGGACTACCTTTGCGGAGACCCAGTACTTC. Protein product: CSARDPGTTFAETQYF.

In its sample, this clone was seen many times. It is unclear where the CDR3 begins or ends on the DNA, so no DNA is shown, and the CDR3 is as TCRdb lists it. The rearrangement joins TRBV2 to TRBJ1-1; no DNA check was done on the table's D call, TRBD1. CDR1 is SNHLY and CDR2 is FYNNEI in the germline V gene. The CDR3 is 16 residues long, ends included. The CDR3 protein is CASILGPGQGNTEAFF.

This clone was seen repeatedly, ten times or more. The chain recombines TRBV20-1 with TRBJ2-3, with 15 nucleotides matching TRBD2. V shed 3 bases, J shed 2 bases, and the junction held 12 bases outside the gene matches. Germline V gene data show CDR1 as DFQATT and CDR2 as SNEGSKA (reference sequence). The CDR3 has 19 amino acids. CDR3 sequence reads: CSARKVVGTSGRPTDTQYF. The DNA of the CDR3 is TGCAGTGCTAGGAAGGTAGTGGGGACTAGCGGGAGGCCCACAGATACGCAGTATTTT.

The chain links TRBV3-1 to TRBJ2-7; D might be TRBD1 (6 bases). Germline loops: CDR1 LGHDT, CDR2 YNNKEL (reference sequence). V was shortened by 4 bases and J by 3 bases, with 13 bases between the two germline ends. The CDR3 contains 14 residues. The CDR3 protein is CASSRRQANYEQYF. The CDR3 bases are TGTGCCAGCAGCCGGAGACAGGCCAACTACGAGCAGTACTTC.

This clone qualifies as medium-sized (0.01 to 0.1%). The V and J genes are TRBV28 and TRBJ1-1; D gene ambiguous. Germline CDR1 reads MDHEN; CDR2 reads SYDVKM. Deletions cut 7 bases from V and 1 base from J, with 13 bases between. The CDR3 has 14 residues. The CDR3 region is CASKGHTSNTEAFF. CDR3 coding DNA: TGTGCCAGCAAAGGTCACACTTCGAACACTGAAGCTTTCTTT.

The J gene is TRBJ2-7, the V gene TRBV28, with 8 bases lining up with TRBD2. Germline V gene lookup returns CDR1 MDHEN and CDR2 SYDVKM. The CDR3 consists of 16 residues. The ends lost 5 bases at V and 7 bases at J; junction bases unmatched: 16. CDR3 sequence: CASSPLPGREVREQYF. The DNA for the CDR3 is TGTGCCAGCAGTCCCCTTCCCGGGAGGGAGGTTCGGGAGCAGTACTTC.

This clone has at least ten counts. This chain links TRBV20-1 with TRBJ2-1, with D tentatively TRBD2 (5 bases). V lost 3 bases, J lost 6 bases, and 6 bases lay in between. Germline CDR1 and CDR2: DFQATT and SNEGSKA (reference sequence). This CDR3 has 11 residues. The CDR3 bases are TGCAGTGCTAGTGGGAGCAATGAGCAGTTCTTC. As protein: CSASGSNEQFF.

This clone has more than one count but fewer than ten. The chain couples TRBV6-2 or TRBV6-3 to TRBJ1-5; 7 positions agree with TRBD1. The CDR3 is 16 residues long. With 2 bases clipped from V and 2 bases from J, the junction kept 6 bases outside the gene matches. Germline loops: CDR1 MNHEY, CDR2 SVGEGT. The chain's CDR3 is CASSYKTGVGNQPQHF. The CDR3, as DNA: TGTGCCAGCAGTTACAAAACAGGGGTCGGCAATCAGCCCCAGCATTTT.

Remarks on this clone: One end of the junction is discordant with germline, which a read error may explain. The CDR3: CAISEAVGSSYGQYF. The CDR3 bases are TGTGCCATCAGTGAAGCGGTAGGGAGCTCCTACGGGCAGTACTTC. The rearrangement joins TRBV6-1 to TRBJ2-7; D may be TRBD2 (5 bases). Germline V CDR1 and CDR2: MNHNS, SASEGT. This CDR3 spans 15 amino acids.

This clone is classed as medium-sized (0.01 to 0.1%). The chain joins TRBV28 to TRBJ1-2; weak D call: TRBD1 (5 bases). V lost 4 bases to trimming and J lost 6 bases, with 21 bases between them. Germline V gene sequence: CDR1 MDHEN, CDR2 SYDVKM. CDR3 length: 16 amino acids. CDR3 bases: TGTGCCAGCAGTTACCCGGGGGGGAGCGATCTGAATGGCTACACCTTC. Its translation is CASSYPGGSDLNGYTF.

This clone was seen many times. Just one base apart from a much larger clone, this may be a read error. V and J are TRBV2 and TRBJ2-2; a weak D match, TRBD1 (6 bases). This CDR3 comprises 13 residues. Germline loops: CDR1 SNHLY, CDR2 FYNNEI. The CDR3 sequence: CASTGVNTGEPFF. The DNA of the CDR3 is TGTGCCAGCACAGGGGTGAACACCGGGGAGCCGTTTTTT.

By proportion, this clone is medium-sized. DNA of the CDR3: TGTGCCAGCAGTCCGACAACAGTCACCGAGCAGTACTTC. This codes for CASSPTTVTEQYF. The V call is TRBV12-3 or TRBV12-4, the J call TRBJ2-7; D ambiguous. Trimming pared 5 bases from V and 6 bases from J, leaving 14 bases between. The CDR3 contains 13 residues.

Remarks on this clone: Other DNA sequences in the same sample also yield this CDR3. The V gene is TRBV6-4, the J gene TRBJ1-5; 10 bases agree with TRBD1. The V gene end was trimmed by 6 bases and the J gene end by 6 bases; junction bases not matched to a gene: 5. The CDR3 is 14 amino acids. Germline V gives CDR1 MRHNA, CDR2 SNTAGT. The CDR3 reads CASSRTGGSQPQHF. CDR3 nucleotide sequence: TGTGCCAGCAGCAGGACAGGGGGGAGTCAGCCCCAGCATTTT.

This clone was recorded a few times. The chain has TRBV19 and TRBJ1-2; D perhaps matches TRBD1 (6 bases). From germline, CDR1 is LNHDA and CDR2 SQIVND (reference sequence). The V gene lost 8 bases and the J gene lost 2 bases, with 15 bases spanning the gap. There are 14 residues in the CDR3. For the CDR3, the DNA is TGTGCCAGTTCCCTGGGGGGCCGAAACTATGGCTACACCTTC. Translation gives CASSLGGRNYGYTF.

Judged by abundance, this clone is medium-sized. The CDR3 region is CASSYGRRGFHEQYF. The CDR3 region has the DNA TGTGCCAGCAGTTACGGACGGAGGGGGTTCCACGAGCAGTACTTC. The V call is TRBV6-1, the J call TRBJ2-7; the D call may be TRBD1 or TRBD2 (6 bases each). The germline gives CDR1 MNHNS, CDR2 SASEGT. Trimming removed 5 bases at V and 5 bases at J, with 19 bases between. The CDR3 totals 15 residues.

By share of the sample, this clone is medium-sized (0.01 to 0.1%). This chain uses TRBV28 with TRBJ1-6; D is unresolved. This CDR3 comprises 12 residues. Germline V gene lookup returns CDR1 MDHEN and CDR2 SYDVKM. Trimming stripped 2 bases from V and 12 bases from J, with 8 bases between. This CDR3 is CASSLPRGPLHF. The CDR3 nucleotides are TGTGCCAGCAGTTTACCGCGAGGACCCCTCCACTTT.

This clone occurred a few times. This sequence joins TRBV12-3 or TRBV12-4 and TRBJ2-2; no reliable D call. The V gene lost 3 bases and the J gene lost 6 bases, with 8 bases spanning the gap. The CDR3 has 13 residues. DNA for the CDR3: TGTGCCAGCAGTTTGATGGCGGCCGGGGAGCTGTTTTTT. It is translated as CASSLMAAGELFF.

This CDR3 reads CASSEGGRGHYGYTF. The CDR3, as DNA: TGTGCCAGCAGTGAGGGGGGCAGGGGGCACTATGGCTACACCTTC. The chain has TRBV2 and TRBJ1-2; 8 nucleotides match TRBD1. CDR3 length equals 15 residues. After removal of 3 bases from V and 3 bases from J, the junction contained 6 bases not matched to a gene. Germline CDR1 SNHLY, CDR2 FYNNEI.

In this sample, this clone turned up a few times. The chain employs TRBV2 and TRBJ1-2; D uncertain. The CDR3 loop spans 14 amino acids. The V gene's germline CDR1 is SNHLY and CDR2 FYNNEI. V was clipped by 0 bases and J by 4 bases, with 9 bases between them. The CDR3 here is CASSEARAPYGYTF. The CDR3 DNA reads as TGTGCCAGCAGTGAAGCGAGGGCGCCCTATGGCTACACCTTC.

This clone was counted many times. This chain links TRBV9 with TRBJ1-2; D is uncertain. V gave up 0 bases and J gave up 8 bases, with 8 bases separating them. Germline CDR1 SGDLS, CDR2 YYNGEE. This CDR3 is built from 12 residues. The CDR3 spells CASSVVGTGYTF. The DNA for the CDR3 is TGTGCCAGCAGCGTAGTTGGCACGGGCTACACCTTC. The variable domain in full, completed from reference TRBV9 and TRBJ1-2, reads DSGVTQTPKHLITATGQRVTLRCSPRSGDLSVYWYQQSLDQGLQFLIQYYNGEERAKGNILERFSAQQFPDLHSELNLSSLELGDSALYFCASSVVGTGYTFGSGTRLTVV.

This clone was found many times. The chain carries TRBV4-1 and TRBJ1-1; TRBD1 is a possible D gene (6 bases). This CDR3 comprises 15 residues. From germline, CDR1 is MGHRA and CDR2 YSYEKL. Trimming cost V 4 bases and J 0 bases, with 12 bases left between them. Written as DNA, the CDR3 is TGCGCCAGCAGCCCTTCCGGGACAATGAACACTGAAGCTTTCTTT. Its protein is CASSPSGTMNTEAFF.

This clone was picked up a small number of times. The chain combines TRBV10-3 with TRBJ2-7; weak D call: TRBD2 (5 bases). V shed 4 bases and J shed 2 bases, with 12 bases lying between them. Germline CDR1 reads ENHRY; CDR2 reads SYGVKD. The CDR3 spans 14 residues. CDR3 amino acids: CAISVLEGAYEQYF. In DNA form, the CDR3 reads TGTGCCATCAGTGTACTAGAGGGTGCCTACGAGCAGTACTTC.

This clone was observed a handful of times. Here the CDR3 DNA reads TGTGCCAGCAGTTTCTTAAGGGCGAACACTGAAGCTTTCTTT. This encodes CASSFLRANTEAFF. This rearrangement joins TRBV12-3 or TRBV12-4 to TRBJ1-1, with unresolved D. Trimming pared 3 bases from V and 1 base from J, leaving 9 bases between. The CDR3 length is 14 residues.